These 4 T cell receptor beta chains originate from one sample sequenced in a study of T cells in Graves' hyperthyroidism and ophthalmopathy (dated by TCRdb to about 2019). Libraries came from multiplex PCR. Instrument used: Illumina HiSeq 2000. TCR beta CDR3 regions were amplified from RNA transcripts. The first round of RT-PCR for the TCR CDR3 was performed with the HTBI primer set and the Qiagen OneStep RT-PCR kit. TCRdb itself trimmed the public reads at Q25 with fastp, ran MiXCR and retained productive beta chains. Identical CDR3 protein sequences are pooled into one entry, listed with their most common genes and DNA. This sample lists about 640,000 distinct CDR3 sequences; around 20% were detected once. The ten largest clones represent approximately 30% of the sample. Material for sequencing was blood. The receptors were sampled from a man under 40 with Graves' ophthalmopathy.

This clonotype was detected many times. An end of the junction does not agree with germline; a read error may underlie this. This rearrangement joins TRBV5-1 to TRBJ2-5, with D perhaps TRBD2 (5 bases). This CDR3 has 11 residues. CDR1 SGHRS and CDR2 YFSETQ come from the germline V gene. In nucleotides, the CDR3 is TGTGCCAGCAGCTTAGCGGAGACCCAGTACTTC. Translated: CASSLAETQYF.

The genes are TRBV24-1 and TRBJ2-3; perhaps D is TRBD1 or TRBD2 (5 bases each). Looked up from germline, CDR1 is KGHDR and CDR2 is SFDVKD. The germline V and J ends were trimmed by 5 bases and 6 bases, with 17 bases remaining between them. The CDR3 covers 15 residues. In DNA, the CDR3 is TGTGCCACCAGTGCCCCAGGGACGGCCGCGGATACGCAGTATTTT. Translating gives CATSAPGTAADTQYF.

This clonotype appeared many times. The rearrangement joins TRBV2 to TRBJ2-7; 7 nucleotides match TRBD1. J lost 3 bases, V lost 7 bases, and 6 bases had no gene match. CDR3 size: 13 residues. Germline CDR1 reads SNHLY; CDR2 reads FYNNEI. CDR3 sequence (DNA): TGTGCCAGCAATGTGGGACAGTACTACGAGCAGTACTTC. Its protein product is CASNVGQYYEQYF.

There are a few counts of this clonotype. The chain has TRBV28 and TRBJ2-7; D not resolved. The germline CDR1 and CDR2 sequences are MDHEN and SYDVKM. V lost 4 bases, J lost 4 bases, and 20 bases lay in between. This CDR3 is built from 16 residues. DNA of the CDR3: TGTGCCAGCAGTTCCCTCCAAGGTGACACTTATTACGAGCAGTACTTC. It codes for CASSSLQGDTYYEQYF.